Listed here is a single TCR beta chain. Within one base of it there is no much larger clone, and no base qualities were kept. The data were obtained in a study of T cells in tuberculosis (dated by TCRdb to between 2017 and 2018). Background on the whole study: The study combined CD1B tetramers and high-throughput TCR immunosequencing to characterize T cells specific for the mycobacterial lipid antigen glucose monomycolate (GMM).

TCR-alpha and TCR-beta chains were sequenced unpaired, so chain pairing information was not available. TCR libraries were generated with the immunoSEQ multiplex PCR assay, using TCR-beta and/or TCR-alpha/delta assays for each sample. The amplified TCR libraries were sequenced on the Illumina high-throughput platform. The original pipeline was this. Clustering and dimensionality reduction relied on pairwise TCRdist distances among GMM-specific receptors from T cells that were either sorted ex vivo or expanded in vitro. Sequence motifs defined by gene usage and CDR3 content were checked for enrichment by comparing tetramer-positive and tetramer-negative populations. TCRdb obtained this table from immuneACCESS and retained in-frame rearrangements with V and J assigned. These tables miss some clones; where compared with another copy, unresolved V genes account for less than half of the shortfall, and the remainder is unexplained. Clone size and V and J calls were adopted from that table, with D and trimming inferred from the DNA. The sample data list tens of thousands of clones, and about 76% of these were observed just once. Roughly 12% of the sample belongs to the ten largest clones.

Thawed, overnight-rested PBMC were stained with GMM-loaded CD1B tetramer, a Live/Dead dye and anti-CD3, then sorted on a FACS Aria II. C32 glucose monomycolate purified from Rhodococcus equi was loaded onto CD1B tetramers. Before cryopreservation, the PBMC later used for tetramer sorting had been depleted of CD14-expressing monocytes as part of a separate study. From each donor, about 90,000 tetramer-negative cells were sorted and analyzed together with the tetramer-positive cells. GMM-loaded CD1B tetramers were used to sort antigen-specific T cells from a few healthy South African adults. The germline V end is reduced by 3 bases and the J end by 4 bases; junction bases left unmatched: 6. Measured from the cysteine to the phenylalanine, the CDR3 is 16 residues long. Of the read, only the CDR3 DNA is kept; its 48 bases are in frame from base 1. The germline V gene (reference sequence) provides CDR1 LNHNV and CDR2 YYDKDF.

Results the study describes overall, beyond this receptor: T cells that bind the CD1B-GMM tetramer with low affinity may not have been captured by the stringent sort gate.

This receptor chain uses TRBV15 and TRBJ1-2; the central 12 bases match TRBD1. The TCR sequence derives from an adult woman with latent tuberculosis. The sequencing input was CD1b-GMM tetramer-negative cells sorted from PBMCs. The cell subset or site label of this sample denotes: T cells not binding CD1B-GMM tetramer, sorted from same donor. For the CDR3, the sequence is CATSRPGQGAGYGYTF. The sequenced DNA: TGTGCCACCAGCAGGCCGGGACAGGGGGCGGGCTATGGCTACACCTTC.